The rows below give T cell receptor beta chains drawn from one sample of a study of Graves' ophthalmopathy and Graves' hyperthyroidism. TCRdb processed the multiplex PCR reads anew with MiXCR; each CDR3 protein has one entry. The sample records fewer than 650,000 distinct CDR3 sequences, approximately 22% being singletons. Material: peripheral blood. The source is a young woman with stable Graves' hyperthyroidism. Some clones in this sample may be carry-over from other donors' samples. CDR3s include the opening cysteine and the closing phenylalanine or tryptophan. The order of the fields is J gene, V gene, clone size, D gene, CDR3 protein, CDR3 DNA. D genes are given only for firm matches. The size of a clone is reported for some rows only, either as once, few or many, or as a class for expanded clones.

TRBJ2-6,TRBV5-1,few,NA,CASSPDVGAGANVLTF,TGCGCCAGCAGCCCGGATGTGGGGGCTGGGGCCAACGTCCTGACTTTC
TRBJ2-5,TRBV20-1,many,TRBD1,CSARKGQLGETQYF,TGCAGTGCTAGAAAGGGACAGCTAGGGGAGACCCAGTACTTC
TRBJ1-6,TRBV20-1,many,NA,CSASRGGDGRAPLHF,TGCAGTGCTTCCAGAGGTGGGGACGGGAGGGCACCCCTCCACTTT
TRBJ1-1,TRBV7-2,NA,NA,CASSPSYGNTEAFF,TGTGCCAGCAGCCCTTCGTATGGGAACACTGAAGCTTTCTTT
TRBJ2-5,TRBV14,many,TRBD2,CASSQGLAGRETQYF,TGTGCCAGCAGCCAGGGACTAGCGGGAAGAGAGACCCAGTACTTC
TRBJ1-1,TRBV24-1,many,NA,CATSRGGYTEAFF,TGTGCCACCTCACGGGGGGGGTACACTGAAGCTTTCTTT
TRBJ2-5,TRBV27,few,TRBD2,CASSYLAGGPETQYF,TGTGCCAGCAGTTACCTAGCGGGGGGGCCTGAGACCCAGTACTTC
TRBJ2-7,TRBV4-1,NA,NA,CASSQAGTGYEQYF,TGCGCCAGCAGCCAAGCAGGTACGGGTTACGAGCAGTACTTC
TRBJ2-4,TRBV2,many,NA,CASSEEETGKDIQYF,TGTGCCAGCAGTGAGGAGGAGACGGGGAAAGACATTCAGTACTTC
TRBJ1-2,TRBV28,many,NA,CASSSLGTHTNYGYTF,TGTGCCAGCAGTTCGCTGGGGACACACACTAACTATGGCTACACCTTC
TRBJ1-6,TRBV7-6,few,NA,CASSFQDAYNSPLHF,TGTGCCAGCAGCTTCCAGGACGCCTATAATTCACCCCTCCACTTT
TRBJ2-4,TRBV29-1,many,NA,CSVASYPDIAKNIQYF,TGCAGCGTTGCATCGTATCCGGACATAGCCAAAAACATTCAGTACTTC
TRBJ2-2,TRBV6-2/TRBV6-3,few,NA,CASSYLSPGELFF,TGTGCCAGCAGTTACCTCTCTCCCGGGGAGCTGTTTTTT
TRBJ1-1,TRBV10-3,many,NA,CAISESPGVGEAFF,TGTGCCATCAGTGAGTCGCCCGGGGTTGGTGAAGCTTTCTTT
TRBJ1-6,TRBV6-2/TRBV6-3,NA,NA,CASSYGAVTNSPLHF,TGTGCCAGCAGTTACGGGGCGGTGACAAATTCACCCCTCCACTTT
TRBJ1-1,TRBV20-1,many,NA,CSAGRQHMNTEAFF,TGCAGTGCTGGAAGACAGCACATGAACACTGAAGCTTTCTTT
TRBJ2-5,TRBV5-6,many,NA,CASSLVQGPGAQYF,TGTGCCAGCAGCTTGGTCCAGGGTCCGGGGGCCCAGTACTTC
TRBJ1-1,TRBV19,NA,NA,CASNNGEMMNTEAFF,TGTGCCAGTAACAACGGAGAGATGATGAACACTGAAGCTTTCTTT
TRBJ1-1,TRBV25-1,NA,TRBD1,CASAALGGTDAFF,TGTGCCAGCGCAGCGTTAGGGGGCACTGATGCTTTCTTT
TRBJ1-6,TRBV5-1,NA,TRBD1,CASRRDRVPPLHF,TGCGCCAGCAGACGGGACAGGGTGCCACCCCTCCACTTT
TRBJ2-3,TRBV7-2,many,NA,CASSLRLGDTQYF,TGTGCCAGCAGCTTAAGACTGGGGGATACGCAGTATTTT
TRBJ2-7,TRBV7-9,many,TRBD2,CASSLDERDREYF,TGTGCCAGCAGCTTGGACGAGCGGGACCGGGAGTACTTC